This T cell receptor (beta chain) derives from a study of control samples from healthy donors and cancer patients. TCRdb keeps only in-frame clones here, not all; method: immunoSEQ multiplex PCR. The top ten clones hold 3.4% of a sample with about 120,000 clones, around 89% of them seen once. The CDR3 length is 13 residues. V dropped 4 bases and J dropped 8 bases, with 14 bases sitting between them. Germline V CDR1 and CDR2: GTSNPN, SVGIG (reference sequence). What was sequenced was blood. J is TRBJ1-4 and V is TRBV30; D might be TRBD1 (6 bases). This sequence was found in a man aged 40-49 years in good health. CDR3: CAWNRPGEEKLFF. The CDR3 DNA is TGTGCCTGGAACAGACCAGGGGAGGAAAAACTGTTTTTT.